Each of the 10 T cell receptor beta chains below was sequenced from the same sample in a study of neurological immune-mediated disorders. The time point denotes: longitudinal time-point 1 (baseline). One entry per CDR3 protein results from TCRdb running MiXCR on the 5' RACE reads. Of tens of thousands of distinct CDR3 sequences in the sample, about 3.3% were seen once. Sample: PBMCs. These receptor sequences come from a woman aged 60-75 years with multiple sclerosis.

This clonotype occurred many times. The rearrangement joins TRBV11-2 to TRBJ1-2; no firm D call. The CDR3 is made up of 13 amino acids. Trimming left V 1 base short and J 5 bases short, with 8 bases between. Germline V CDR1 and CDR2: SGHAT, FQNNGV. In DNA form, the CDR3 reads TGTGCCAGCAGCTTAGGCCCTACTTATGGCTACACCTTC. Its protein product is CASSLGPTYGYTF.

This clonotype was counted only a few times. A junction end diverges from the germline sequence, so it may reflect a read error. V is TRBV20-1 and J is TRBJ1-6; 11 bases agree with TRBD1. Germline assignment: CDR1 DFQATT and CDR2 SNEGSKA (reference sequence). This CDR3 has 15 residues. CDR3 coding DNA: TGCAGTGCTCCACGGGACAGGGGGTCAAATTCAACCCTCAACTTT. The encoded protein is CSAPRDRGSNSTLNF.

This clonotype was found many times. This chain uses TRBV5-1 with TRBJ2-7, with TRBD1 identical over 7 bases. The junction had 7 bases not matched to a gene; V was cut back by 3 bases and J by 4 bases. The CDR3 runs to 14 residues. Germline values: CDR1 SGHRS, CDR2 YFSETQ. The CDR3 region is CASSSSGTVYEQYF. DNA for the CDR3: TGCGCCAGCAGCTCCTCCGGGACAGTGTACGAGCAGTACTTC.

The table lists this clonotype with many counts. The chain recombines TRBV6-6 with TRBJ1-3; D perhaps matches TRBD1 (6 bases). This CDR3 has 14 amino acids. V dropped 8 bases and J dropped 0 bases, with 11 bases sitting between them. Germline loops: CDR1 MNHNY, CDR2 SVGAGI (reference sequence). The CDR3 reads CASREGGSGNTIYF. CDR3 in DNA: TGTGCCAGCCGCGAAGGGGGCTCTGGAAACACCATATATTTT.

This clonotype was counted many times. V and J are TRBV20-1 and TRBJ2-7, with 7 bases aligning to TRBD1. The CDR3 contains 12 residues. Germline V gene sequence: CDR1 DFQATT, CDR2 SNEGSKA (reference sequence). With 6 bases clipped from V and 4 bases from J, the junction kept 6 bases outside the gene matches. CDR3 bases: TGCAGTGCGGTAGGGGGCGGTTACGAGCAGTACTTC. It is translated as CSAVGGGYEQYF.

This clonotype was recorded at least ten times. V is TRBV6-2 or TRBV6-3 and J is TRBJ1-2; D unresolved. V dropped 8 bases and J dropped 5 bases, with 12 bases sitting between them. The CDR3 is 12 residues long. CDR1 and CDR2 (germline): MNHEY, SVGEGT. CDR3 sequence: CASSDSSYGYTF. In nucleotides, the CDR3 is TGTGCCAGCTCGGACTCATCTTATGGCTACACCTTC.

This clonotype has ten or more counts. The rearrangement uses TRBV5-1 and TRBJ1-1, with D perhaps matching TRBD1 (5 bases). The CDR3 spans 14 residues. From germline, CDR1 is SGHRS and CDR2 YFSETQ. V was cut by 4 bases and J by 1 base, with 11 bases left in between. CDR3 DNA: TGCGCCAGCAGCGCACAGGCTTCGAACACTGAAGCTTTCTTT. Amino acids: CASSAQASNTEAFF.

This clonotype was counted at least ten times. This rearrangement joins TRBV10-2 to TRBJ2-7; D ambiguous. V gave up 0 bases and J gave up 6 bases, with 12 bases separating them. Germline CDR1 and CDR2: WSHSY and SAAADI. The CDR3 contains 14 residues. Here the CDR3 reads CASSESSRAGEQYF. The CDR3 nucleotides read TGCGCCAGCAGTGAGTCGAGTAGGGCCGGCGAGCAGTACTTC.

This clonotype was counted between two and nine times. V and J are TRBV7-6 and TRBJ2-7; 7 bases align to TRBD1. With V trimmed by 3 bases and J by 2 bases, 1 base remained unmatched. Germline V gene data show CDR1 as SGHVS and CDR2 as FNYEAQ. The CDR3 is made up of 13 amino acids. The CDR3 DNA is TGTGCCAGCAGCTTTGACAGGGCCTACGAGCAGTACTTC. It encodes CASSFDRAYEQYF.

This clonotype came up many times. The chain employs TRBV7-7 and TRBJ2-3; possibly TRBD1 for D (6 bases). CDR3 length equals 16 residues. The V and J ends lost 5 bases and 0 bases respectively, with 15 bases between them. In germline, CDR1 is SSHAT, CDR2 FNYEAQ (reference sequence). The CDR3 sequence is CASSPSQGLSTDTQYF. CDR3 sequence (DNA): TGTGCCAGCAGCCCTAGCCAGGGGCTTAGCACAGATACGCAGTATTTT.